This T cell receptor beta chain emerged from a study of shared clonotypes between healthy human individuals. Produced via immunoSEQ multiplex PCR; TCRdb's table is partial and in-frame only. There are 1,400,000 or so clones in the sample; approximately 98.5% occur only once, and under 0.45% lies in the top ten. As for this clone: The antigen is not known.

CDR1 SGHRS and CDR2 YFSETQ come from the germline V gene. The length of the CDR3 is 18 residues. V was cut by 4 bases and J by 2 bases, with 21 bases left in between. Study-wide points: Only blood underwent sampling, and tissue repertoires likely differ. Larger estimated richness was generally seen in naive subsets than in memory subsets. Clonotypes shared by all four donors outscored non-shared clonotypes in generation probability.

The chain uses TRBV5-1 and TRBJ2-2, with D possibly being TRBD1 or TRBD2 (5 bases each). The origin of this receptor is a man between 25 and 39 years old in good health. Sequencing was carried out using naive CD4+ T cells sorted from blood. Subset indicated: CD45RA+ positively selected. CDR3 sequence: CASSVKIFRDGNTGELFF. CDR3 nucleotides: TGCGCCAGCAGCGTAAAAATCTTCCGGGACGGAAACACCGGGGAGCTGTTTTTT.